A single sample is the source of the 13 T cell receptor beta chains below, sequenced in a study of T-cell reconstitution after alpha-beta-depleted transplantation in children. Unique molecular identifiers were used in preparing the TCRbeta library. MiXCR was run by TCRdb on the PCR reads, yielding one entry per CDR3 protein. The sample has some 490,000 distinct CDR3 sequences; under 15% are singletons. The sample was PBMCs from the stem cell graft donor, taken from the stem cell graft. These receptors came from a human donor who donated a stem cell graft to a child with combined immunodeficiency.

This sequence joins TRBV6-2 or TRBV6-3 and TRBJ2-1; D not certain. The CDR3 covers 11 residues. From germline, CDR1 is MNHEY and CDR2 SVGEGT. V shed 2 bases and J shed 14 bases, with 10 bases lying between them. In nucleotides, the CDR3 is TGTGCCAGCAGTTACGTAGGGTCAAAGTTCTTC. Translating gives CASSYVGSKFF.

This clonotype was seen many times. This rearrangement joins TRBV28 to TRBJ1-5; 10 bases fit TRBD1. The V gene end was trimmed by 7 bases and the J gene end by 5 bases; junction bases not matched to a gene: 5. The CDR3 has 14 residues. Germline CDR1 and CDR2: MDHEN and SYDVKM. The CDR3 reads CASIRTGGHQPQHF. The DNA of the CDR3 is TGTGCCAGCATCCGGACAGGGGGGCATCAGCCCCAGCATTTT.

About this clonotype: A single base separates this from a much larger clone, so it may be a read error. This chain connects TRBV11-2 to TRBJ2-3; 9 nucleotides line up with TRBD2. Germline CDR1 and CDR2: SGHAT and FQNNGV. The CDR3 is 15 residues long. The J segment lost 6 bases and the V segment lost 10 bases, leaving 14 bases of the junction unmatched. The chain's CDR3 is CATRMGLAPGDTQYF. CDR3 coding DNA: TGTGCCACCCGGATGGGACTAGCTCCGGGGGATACGCAGTATTTT. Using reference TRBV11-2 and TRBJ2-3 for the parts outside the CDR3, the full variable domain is EAGVAQSPRYKIIEKRQSVAFWCNPISGHATLYWYQQILGQGPKLLIQFQNNGVVDDSQLPKDRFSAERLKGVDSTLKIQPAKLEDSAVYLCATRMGLAPGDTQYFGPGTRLTVL.

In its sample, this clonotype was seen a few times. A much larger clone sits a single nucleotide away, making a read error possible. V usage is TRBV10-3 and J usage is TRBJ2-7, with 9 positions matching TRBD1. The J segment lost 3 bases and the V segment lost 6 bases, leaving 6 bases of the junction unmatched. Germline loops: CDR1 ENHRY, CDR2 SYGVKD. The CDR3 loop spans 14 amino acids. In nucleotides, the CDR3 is TGTGCCATCAGCCCCGGGACAGGGATCTACGAGCAGTACTTC. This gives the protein CAISPGTGIYEQYF.

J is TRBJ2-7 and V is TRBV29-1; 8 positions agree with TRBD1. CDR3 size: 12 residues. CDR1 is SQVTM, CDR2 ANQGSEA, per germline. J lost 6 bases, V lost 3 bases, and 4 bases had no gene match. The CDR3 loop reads CSVEGTGGEQYF. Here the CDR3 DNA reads TGCAGCGTTGAGGGGACAGGAGGCGAGCAGTACTTC.

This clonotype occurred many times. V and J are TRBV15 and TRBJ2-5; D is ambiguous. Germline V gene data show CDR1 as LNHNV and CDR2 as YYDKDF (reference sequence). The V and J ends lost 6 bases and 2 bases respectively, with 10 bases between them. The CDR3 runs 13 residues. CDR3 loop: CATRRAGQETQYF. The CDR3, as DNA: TGTGCCACCAGACGGGCAGGTCAAGAGACCCAGTACTTC.

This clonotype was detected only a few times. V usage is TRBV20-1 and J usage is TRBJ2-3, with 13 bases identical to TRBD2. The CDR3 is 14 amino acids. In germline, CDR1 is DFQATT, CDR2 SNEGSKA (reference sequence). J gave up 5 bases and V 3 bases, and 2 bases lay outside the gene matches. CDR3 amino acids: CSASWTSGGDTQYF. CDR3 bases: TGCAGTGCTAGTTGGACTAGCGGGGGAGATACGCAGTATTTT.

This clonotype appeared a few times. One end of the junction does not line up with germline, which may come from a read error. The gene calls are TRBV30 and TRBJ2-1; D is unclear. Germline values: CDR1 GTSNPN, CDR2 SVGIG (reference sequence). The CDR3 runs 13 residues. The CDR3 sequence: CAWSVSGYYEQFF. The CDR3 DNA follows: TGTGCCTGGAGTGTATCTGGCTACTATGAGCAGTTCTTC.

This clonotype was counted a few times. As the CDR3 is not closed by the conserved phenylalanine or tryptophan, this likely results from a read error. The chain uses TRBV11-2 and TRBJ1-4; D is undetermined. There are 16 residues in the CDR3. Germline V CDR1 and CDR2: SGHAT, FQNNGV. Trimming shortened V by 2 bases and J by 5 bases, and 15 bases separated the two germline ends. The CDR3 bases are TGTGCCAGCAGCTTATCGAAGGCGCGGCGGAATGAAAAACTGTTTTGT. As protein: CASSLSKARRNEKLFC.

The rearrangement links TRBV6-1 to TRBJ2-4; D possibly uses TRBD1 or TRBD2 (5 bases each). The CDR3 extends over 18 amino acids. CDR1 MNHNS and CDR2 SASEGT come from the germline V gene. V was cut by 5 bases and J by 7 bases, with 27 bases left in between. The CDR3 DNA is TGTGCCAGCAGTACCTATCGAAGGGTGGGGACCCTAGGGAACATTCAGTACTTC. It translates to CASSTYRRVGTLGNIQYF.

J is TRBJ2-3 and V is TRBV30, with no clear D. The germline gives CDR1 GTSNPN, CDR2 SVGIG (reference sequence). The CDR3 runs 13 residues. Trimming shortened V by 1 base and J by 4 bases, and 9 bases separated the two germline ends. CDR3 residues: CAWSDQSPDTQYF. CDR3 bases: TGTGCCTGGAGTGACCAGAGTCCAGATACGCAGTATTTT.

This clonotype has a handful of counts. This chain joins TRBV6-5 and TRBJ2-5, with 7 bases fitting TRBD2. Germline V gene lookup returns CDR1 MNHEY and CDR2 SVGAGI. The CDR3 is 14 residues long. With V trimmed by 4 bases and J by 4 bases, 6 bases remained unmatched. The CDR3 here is CASSSTRGVETQYF. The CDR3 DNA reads TGTGCCAGCAGTTCAACTCGGGGGGTAGAGACCCAGTACTTC.

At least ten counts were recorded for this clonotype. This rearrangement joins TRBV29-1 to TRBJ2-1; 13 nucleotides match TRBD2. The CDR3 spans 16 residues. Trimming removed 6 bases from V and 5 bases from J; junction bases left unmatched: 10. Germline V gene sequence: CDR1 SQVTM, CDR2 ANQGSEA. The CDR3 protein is CSVKGLAGRIHNEQFF. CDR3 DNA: TGCAGCGTAAAGGGACTAGCGGGACGGATTCACAATGAGCAGTTCTTC.